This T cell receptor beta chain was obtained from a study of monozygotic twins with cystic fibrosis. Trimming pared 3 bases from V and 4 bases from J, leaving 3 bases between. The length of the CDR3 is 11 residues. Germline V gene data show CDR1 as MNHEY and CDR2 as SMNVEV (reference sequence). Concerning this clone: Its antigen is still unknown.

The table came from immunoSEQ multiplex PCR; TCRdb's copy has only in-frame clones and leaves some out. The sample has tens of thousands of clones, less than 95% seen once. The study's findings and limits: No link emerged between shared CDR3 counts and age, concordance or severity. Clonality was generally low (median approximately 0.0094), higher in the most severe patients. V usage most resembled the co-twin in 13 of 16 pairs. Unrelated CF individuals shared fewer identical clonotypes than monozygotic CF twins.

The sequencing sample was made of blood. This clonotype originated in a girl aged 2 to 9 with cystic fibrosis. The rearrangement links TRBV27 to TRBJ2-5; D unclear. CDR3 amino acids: CASSFRETQYF. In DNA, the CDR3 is TGTGCCAGCAGTTTCAGAGAGACCCAGTACTTC.